Following are 2 T cell receptor beta chains from one sample sequenced in a study of blood T cell repertoires in COVID-19. Data came from immunoSEQ multiplex PCR; TCRdb stores just in-frame clones and leaves some out. The sample contains 250,000 to 350,000 clones, roughly 90% of which appear only once. Source material: peripheral blood. The receptor source for this set is a woman aged 45-60 years with active or convalescent COVID-19.

V gene TRBV28 combines with J gene TRBJ1-2; 9 bases agree with TRBD1. V lost 5 bases to trimming and J lost 6 bases; unmatched junction nucleotides: 4. Germline-derived CDR1 and CDR2 are MDHEN and SYDVKM. The CDR3 length is 13 residues. The CDR3 reads CASSRDREDGYTF. CDR3 DNA: TGTGCCAGCAGTCGGGACAGGGAGGATGGCTACACCTTC.

This clone was found once. V usage is TRBV19 and J usage is TRBJ1-1; perhaps TRBD1 as D (6 bases). This CDR3 has 17 amino acids. V was shortened by 3 bases and J by 1 base, with 18 bases between the two germline ends. Germline assignment: CDR1 LNHDA and CDR2 SQIVND (reference sequence). The CDR3 nucleotides read TGTGCCAGTAGTATGGTAGGGACAAGATGGGGGAACACTGAAGCTTTCTTT. Protein sequence: CASSMVGTRWGNTEAFF.